This T cell receptor beta chain was recorded in a study of cytomegalovirus exposure and HLA in healthy donors. Researchers ran the PCR with 60 Vbeta and 13 Jbeta primers. The method was immunoSEQ multiplex PCR; TCRdb's version includes in-frame clones alone and lacks a portion of them. The table shows under 70,000 clones, with about 70% occurring only once. Germline loops: CDR1 MGHRA, CDR2 YSYEKL. The CDR3 totals 15 residues. V was pared by 1 base and J by 8 bases, with 14 bases between. This clonotype was obtained from a woman under 40 in good health and CMV-seronegative. The source material was PBMCs. V is TRBV4-1 and J is TRBJ1-4; a weak D match, TRBD1 (5 bases). In nucleotides, the CDR3 is TGCGCCAGCAGCCAAGCTTGGCAGGGTTGGGAAAAACTGTTTTTT. This encodes CASSQAWQGWEKLFF.